This T cell receptor (beta chain) was observed in a study of cytomegalovirus exposure and HLA in healthy donors. The PCR used 60 Vbeta and 13 Jbeta primers. Repertoires were generated with immunoSEQ multiplex PCR, while TCRdb's copy carries only in-frame clones and drops some. Among some 180,000 clones listed, over 75% were seen once. Study-level points and caveats: In terms of immune exposure information, only CMV serostatus was available. Sequencing likely generated an artifact that appeared as a cluster of highly shared sequence variants.

This clone was observed a few times. Its antigen remains unknown. The receptor's source is a woman younger than 45 in good health and CMV-seronegative. Sample: PBMCs.

The CDR3 sequence is CASSSLPLQDPNEKLFF. In DNA form, the CDR3 reads TGTGCCAGCAGCAGCCTCCCGTTACAGGACCCTAATGAAAAACTGTTTTTT. The chain employs TRBV7-4 and TRBJ1-4; weak D call: TRBD1 (5 bases). Germline V gene sequence: CDR1 SGHVT, CDR2 SQSDAQ. The V and J ends lost 5 bases and 3 bases respectively, with 19 bases between them. CDR3 length: 17 residues.